This is a list of T cell receptor beta chains from one sample in a study of blood T cell repertoires in COVID-19. Sequenced by immunoSEQ multiplex PCR; TCRdb stores in-frame clones only, minus some. Of around 110,000 clones detected, around 83% appear once; the ten largest clones hold approximately 7.9%. Source material: peripheral blood. All receptors come from a man aged 65 to 79 with acute or convalescent COVID-19. CDR3s include the opening cysteine and the closing phenylalanine or tryptophan. For some rows the clone size is stated as once, few or many, or as a class when expanded; others skip it.

CASSLEGAGELFF	TRBV5-1	once	TRBJ2-2
CASSLDGTGHNQPQHF	TRBV5-1	NA	TRBJ1-5
CASSRTGLGNQPQHF	TRBV28	NA	TRBJ1-5
CASSLERDTEAFF	TRBV5-1	NA	TRBJ1-1
CASSQEEGGGSPLHF	TRBV4-1	NA	TRBJ1-6
CASSEGQGVRNTIYF	TRBV6-1	NA	TRBJ1-3
CASRTGHQPQHF	TRBV19	few	TRBJ1-5
CASSRTEVDGYTF	TRBV27	NA	TRBJ1-2
CASSLNSRGGGLGSLHF	TRBV7-8	NA	TRBJ1-6
CAISESRRNTEAFF	TRBV10-3	once	TRBJ1-1
CASTRQGAGEAFF	TRBV5-1	NA	TRBJ1-1
CASSLRGTGGWQPQHF	TRBV5-6	NA	TRBJ1-5
CASSDRDRSYNEQFF	TRBV6-1	NA	TRBJ2-1
CASSLDTGFEQYF	TRBV7-2	once	TRBJ2-7
CASSLETTGGQPQHF	TRBV7-2	few	TRBJ1-5
CASSPRTSGSGDTQYF	TRBV5-1	NA	TRBJ2-3
CASSPPGGYYGYTF	TRBV7-9	few	TRBJ1-2
CASSQDLGHPRTGELFF	TRBV3-1/TRBV3-2	once	TRBJ2-2
CASSQRAGVSDTQYF	TRBV11-3	NA	TRBJ2-3
CASSLETGKNTEAFF	TRBV7-6	NA	TRBJ1-1